One and the same sample provided the 14 T cell receptor beta chains below, sequenced in a study of T cell responses to AZD1222 COVID-19 vaccine. Method: immunoSEQ multiplex PCR; TCRdb's copy keeps in-frame clones and lacks some. The profile shows about 170,000 clones, just over 90% of them singletons. Sequencing was performed on peripheral blood, taken on day 0 of AZD1222 vaccination. Receptor source: an adult in good health.

The chain recombines TRBV4-1 with TRBJ2-7; D possibly uses TRBD1 or TRBD2 (5 bases each). Trimming pared 1 base from V and 4 bases from J, leaving 20 bases between. CDR3 length: 17 amino acids. Germline-derived CDR1 and CDR2 are MGHRA and YSYEKL. For the CDR3, the DNA is TGCGCCAGCAGCCAAGCGTCCAGCTGGGACCTGGCTTACGAGCAGTACTTC. It specifies CASSQASSWDLAYEQYF.

This chain uses TRBV30 with TRBJ1-1; tentative D call: TRBD1 (5 bases). The CDR3 contains 13 residues. Germline V lookup: CDR1 GTSNPN, CDR2 SVGIG (reference sequence). Trimming cost V 1 base and J 3 bases, with 9 bases left between them. The CDR3 nucleotides are TGTGCCTGGAGTGAACGGGGCGACACTGAAGCTTTCTTT. Translating it yields CAWSERGDTEAFF.

This chain links TRBV18 with TRBJ1-5, with D unresolved. The CDR3 is 13 residues long. V was shortened by 3 bases and J by 9 bases, with 12 bases between the two germline ends. Germline lookup yields CDR1 KGHSH and CDR2 LQKENI. Here the CDR3 reads CASSPGPASPQHF. For the CDR3, the DNA is TGTGCCAGCTCACCGGGCCCTGCCTCGCCCCAGCATTTT.

The chain uses TRBV12-3 or TRBV12-4 and TRBJ1-2; no clear D. The V gene lost 5 bases and the J gene lost 7 bases, with 11 bases spanning the gap. The CDR3 sequence is 12 residues long. The CDR3 sequence: CASSPGVSGYTF. The CDR3 nucleotides read TGTGCCAGCAGTCCCGGCGTCTCTGGCTACACCTTC.

The chain uses TRBV12-3 or TRBV12-4 and TRBJ2-7; D perhaps matches TRBD1 (6 bases). The CDR3 extends over 12 amino acids. V lost 3 bases and J 11 bases, leaving 14 bases between the germline ends. In DNA, the CDR3 is TGTGCCAGCAGTTTCGTACAGGGTTTTAAGTACTTC. Translating it yields CASSFVQGFKYF.

The chain links TRBV24-1 to TRBJ2-1; TRBD2 matches at 7 bases. Germline lookup yields CDR1 KGHDR and CDR2 SFDVKD. This CDR3 spans 13 amino acids. V shed 4 bases, J shed 7 bases, and the junction held 3 bases outside the gene matches. CDR3 DNA: TGTGCCACCAGTGAGATTAGCGGGAATGAGCAGTTCTTC. Translation: CATSEISGNEQFF.

V gene TRBV19 combines with J gene TRBJ1-2, with 7 nucleotides matching TRBD1. The V gene's germline CDR1 is LNHDA and CDR2 SQIVND (reference sequence). The CDR3 sequence is 14 residues long. Trimming took 4 bases from V and 8 from J; bases not matched to a gene: 10. CDR3 sequence: CASSTVTGNPGYTF. The CDR3 nucleotides are TGTGCCAGTAGTACCGTGACAGGGAATCCGGGCTACACCTTC.

This clone was detected once. The J gene is TRBJ1-5, the V gene TRBV2, with D possibly matching TRBD1 (6 bases). Germline values: CDR1 SNHLY, CDR2 FYNNEI. The CDR3 contains 14 residues. V was cut by 7 bases and J by 4 bases, with 14 bases left in between. The CDR3 DNA sequence: TGTGCCAGCACCGGGACACACTCTAATCAGCCCCAGCATTTT. As protein: CASTGTHSNQPQHF. Complete variable domain (other parts from reference TRBV2 and TRBJ1-5): EPEVTQTPSHQVTQMGQEVILRCVPISNHLYFYWYRQILGQKVEFLVSFYNNEISEKSEIFDDQFSVERPDGSNFTLKIRSTKLEDSAMYFCASTGTHSNQPQHFGDGTRLSIL.

The genes are TRBV18 and TRBJ1-6; tentative D call: TRBD1 (6 bases). Trimming cost V 8 bases and J 7 bases, with 15 bases left between them. This CDR3 spans 14 amino acids. The germline CDR1 and CDR2 sequences are KGHSH and LQKENI. CDR3: CASNGQPLNSPLHF. The CDR3 DNA reads as TGTGCCAGCAATGGACAGCCGTTAAATTCACCCCTCCACTTT.

The V and J genes are TRBV10-1 and TRBJ2-2; D is possibly TRBD1 or TRBD2 (5 bases each). Germline V gene sequence: CDR1 WNHNN, CDR2 SYGVQD (reference sequence). The V end lost 9 bases, the J end lost 1 base, and 12 bases lay between the germline ends. The CDR3 covers 14 residues. The CDR3 nucleotides read TGCGCCAGTCGGTCGGGGCAGAACACCGGGGAGCTGTTTTTT. Protein sequence: CASRSGQNTGELFF.

The rearrangement links TRBV5-8 to TRBJ2-1; TRBD2 matches 9 bases. Unmatched junction bases numbered 4, after V lost 3 bases and J lost 3 bases. The CDR3 totals 15 residues. Germline V gives CDR1 SGHTS, CDR2 YDEGEE. Here the CDR3 reads CASSSTSGYYNEQFF. CDR3 sequence (DNA): TGTGCCAGCAGCTCGACTAGCGGATACTACAATGAGCAGTTCTTC. Complete variable domain (other parts from reference TRBV5-8 and TRBJ2-1): EAGVTQSPTHLIKTRGQQATLRCSPISGHTSVYWYQQALGLGLQFLLWYDEGEERNRGNFPPRFSGRQFPNYSSELNVNALELEDSALYLCASSSTSGYYNEQFFGPGTRLTVL.

The chain couples TRBV19 to TRBJ1-1; possibly TRBD1 for D (5 bases). CDR1 is LNHDA and CDR2 is SQIVND in the germline V gene (reference sequence). V lost 6 bases and J lost 1, with 18 bases in between. This CDR3 is 16 amino acids long. The CDR3 region has the DNA TGTGCCAGTAGAAAAGGGACGGACGGAAGGAACACTGAAGCTTTCTTT. Translating it yields CASRKGTDGRNTEAFF.

The chain is built from TRBV9 and TRBJ2-7, with a possible D match to TRBD1 (5 bases). The V gene's germline CDR1 is SGDLS and CDR2 YYNGEE. The germline V and J ends were trimmed by 4 bases and 2 bases, with 19 bases remaining between them. There are 16 residues in the CDR3. CDR3 sequence: CASSPETGSFPYEQYF. In DNA, the CDR3 is TGTGCCAGCAGCCCGGAAACAGGCTCCTTCCCCTACGAGCAGTACTTC. The full variable domain, rest sourced from reference TRBV9 and TRBJ2-7, is DSGVTQTPKHLITATGQRVTLRCSPRSGDLSVYWYQQSLDQGLQFLIQYYNGEERAKGNILERFSAQQFPDLHSELNLSSLELGDSALYFCASSPETGSFPYEQYFGPGTRLTVT.

This chain connects TRBV18 to TRBJ1-6; D is unclear. Looked up from germline, CDR1 is KGHSH and CDR2 is LQKENI. The CDR3 runs 13 residues. V was shortened by 6 bases and J by 10 bases, with 13 bases between the two germline ends. The CDR3 region is CASSPEFGSPLHF. Written as DNA, the CDR3 is TGTGCCAGCTCCCCTGAATTCGGCTCACCCCTCCACTTT.